This T cell receptor (beta chain) was identified in a study of T cell responses to AZD1222 COVID-19 vaccine. This clone was counted once. This CDR3 region has 14 residues. Between the trimmed V and J ends, which lost 5 bases and 2 bases, there was a span of 12 bases. CDR1 MDHEN and CDR2 SYDVKM come from the germline V gene. Clones were sequenced by immunoSEQ multiplex PCR, and TCRdb holds only the in-frame ones, with some missing. The data contain about 140,000 clones, nearly 95% of them singletons. J is TRBJ1-1 and V is TRBV28; no clear D gene. This TCR was recovered from an adult who received the AZD1222 COVID-19 vaccine. The source was peripheral blood, collected 28 days after the second AZD1222 dose. The CDR3 region is CASSTPTFNTEAFF. The CDR3 DNA reads as TGTGCCAGCAGTACACCGACCTTCAACACTGAAGCTTTCTTT.